This T cell receptor (beta chain) derives from a study of blood T cell repertoires in COVID-19. For the study at large: Acute and convalescent COVID-19 specimens originated in the United States, Italy and Spain. Sources were T cells, B-cell-depleted T cells, or PBMCs; the material itself was cDNA or gDNA.

The CDR3 covers 15 residues. CDR1 and CDR2 (germline): SGHRS, YFSETQ. J gave up 3 bases and V 4 bases, and 4 bases lay outside the gene matches. Original data processing: Estimated nucleated cell counts came from reference gene primer amplification. The repertoire was sequenced with immunoSEQ multiplex PCR; TCRdb's copy has only in-frame clones and lacks some. From that table come the V and J calls and clone size; the DNA was used to work out D and trimming. In the table there are about 260,000 clones, approximately 89% of which are singletons. The sequencing sample was made of peripheral blood. This TCR was sampled from a woman between 45 and 65 years old with acute or convalescent COVID-19. The J gene is TRBJ1-5, the V gene TRBV5-1, with TRBD1 matching over 10 bases. CDR3 sequence: CASSPGTGVNQPQHF. CDR3 DNA sequence: TGCGCCAGCAGCCCGGGGACAGGGGTCAATCAGCCCCAGCATTTT.